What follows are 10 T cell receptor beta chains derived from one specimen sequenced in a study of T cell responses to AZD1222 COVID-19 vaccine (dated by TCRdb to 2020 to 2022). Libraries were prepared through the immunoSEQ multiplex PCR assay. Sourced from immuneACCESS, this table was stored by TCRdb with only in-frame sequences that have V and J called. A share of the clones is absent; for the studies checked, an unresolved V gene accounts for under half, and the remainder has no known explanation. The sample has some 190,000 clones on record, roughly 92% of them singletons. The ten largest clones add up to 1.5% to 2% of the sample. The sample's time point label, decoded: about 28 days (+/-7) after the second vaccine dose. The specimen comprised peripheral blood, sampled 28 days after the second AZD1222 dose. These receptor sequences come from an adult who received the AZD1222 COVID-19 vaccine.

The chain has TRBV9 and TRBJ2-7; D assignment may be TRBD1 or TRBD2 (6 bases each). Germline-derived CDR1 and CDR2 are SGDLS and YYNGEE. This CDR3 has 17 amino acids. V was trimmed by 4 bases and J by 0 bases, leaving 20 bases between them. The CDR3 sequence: CASSKGEVQTSSYEQYF. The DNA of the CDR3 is TGTGCCAGCAGCAAGGGGGAGGTCCAAACGAGCTCCTACGAGCAGTACTTC.

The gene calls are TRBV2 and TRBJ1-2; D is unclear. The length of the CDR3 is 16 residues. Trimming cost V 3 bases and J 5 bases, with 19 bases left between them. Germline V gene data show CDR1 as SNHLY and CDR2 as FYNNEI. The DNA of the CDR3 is TGTGCCAGCAGTGAGCCCACCCCAGCCGAGCGGTATGGCTACACCTTC. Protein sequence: CASSEPTPAERYGYTF.

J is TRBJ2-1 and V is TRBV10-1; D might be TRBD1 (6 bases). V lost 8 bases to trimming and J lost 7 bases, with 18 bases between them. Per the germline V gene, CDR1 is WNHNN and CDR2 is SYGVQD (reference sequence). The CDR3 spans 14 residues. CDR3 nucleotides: TGCGCCAGCTCCCTAGAAGCAAGGGGGAATGAGCAGTTCTTC. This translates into CASSLEARGNEQFF.

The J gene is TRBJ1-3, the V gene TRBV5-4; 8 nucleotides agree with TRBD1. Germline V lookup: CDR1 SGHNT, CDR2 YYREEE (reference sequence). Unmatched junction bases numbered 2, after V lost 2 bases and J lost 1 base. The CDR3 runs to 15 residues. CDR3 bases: TGTGCCAGCAGCTTCCAGGGGGCGTCTGGAAACACCATATATTTT. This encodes CASSFQGASGNTIYF. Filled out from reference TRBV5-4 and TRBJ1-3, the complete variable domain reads ETGVTQSPTHLIKTRGQQVTLRCSSQSGHNTVSWYQQALGQGPQFIFQYYREEENGRGNFPPRFSGLQFPNYSSELNVNALELDDSALYLCASSFQGASGNTIYFGEGSWLTVV.

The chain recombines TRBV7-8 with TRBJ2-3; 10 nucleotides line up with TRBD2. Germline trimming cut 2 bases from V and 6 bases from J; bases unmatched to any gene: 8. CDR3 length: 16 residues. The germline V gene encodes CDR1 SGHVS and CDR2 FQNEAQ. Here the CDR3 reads CASSLLALAGLDTQYF. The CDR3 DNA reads TGTGCCAGCAGCTTATTAGCACTAGCGGGACTCGATACGCAGTATTTT.

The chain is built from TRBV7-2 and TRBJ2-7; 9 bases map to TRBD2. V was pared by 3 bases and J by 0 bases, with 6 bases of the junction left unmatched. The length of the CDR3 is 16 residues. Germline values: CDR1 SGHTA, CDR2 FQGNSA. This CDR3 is CASSFVSGGNSYEQYF. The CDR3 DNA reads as TGTGCCAGCAGCTTCGTCAGCGGGGGGAACTCCTACGAGCAGTACTTC.

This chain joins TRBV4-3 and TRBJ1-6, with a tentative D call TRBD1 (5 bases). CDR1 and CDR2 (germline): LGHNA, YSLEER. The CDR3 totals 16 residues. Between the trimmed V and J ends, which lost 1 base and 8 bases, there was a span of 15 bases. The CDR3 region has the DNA TGCGCCAGCAGCCAAGGCGCGGTGAGGGGATATTCACCCCTCCACTTT. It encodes CASSQGAVRGYSPLHF.

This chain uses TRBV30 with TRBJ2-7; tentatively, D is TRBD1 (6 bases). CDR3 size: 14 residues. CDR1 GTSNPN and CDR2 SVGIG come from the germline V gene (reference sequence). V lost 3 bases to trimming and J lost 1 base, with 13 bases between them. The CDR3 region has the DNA TGTGCCTGGAGCGGACAGTATCTGTCCTACGAGCAGTACTTC. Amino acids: CAWSGQYLSYEQYF.

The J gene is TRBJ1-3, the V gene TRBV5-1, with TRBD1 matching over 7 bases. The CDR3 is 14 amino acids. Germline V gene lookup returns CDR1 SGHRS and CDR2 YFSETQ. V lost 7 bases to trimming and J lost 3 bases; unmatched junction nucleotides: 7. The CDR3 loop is CASSPGTDGNTIYF. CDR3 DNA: TGCGCCAGCTCTCCCGGGACAGATGGAAACACCATATATTTT.

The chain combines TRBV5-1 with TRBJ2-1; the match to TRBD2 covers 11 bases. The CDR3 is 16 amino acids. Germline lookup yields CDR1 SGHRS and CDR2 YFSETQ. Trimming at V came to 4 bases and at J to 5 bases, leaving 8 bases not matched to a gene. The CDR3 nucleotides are TGCGCCAGCAGCCAATTAGCGGGAGGGCGTGACAATGAGCAGTTCTTC. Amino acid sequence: CASSQLAGGRDNEQFF.